This T cell receptor beta chain comes out of a study of early T cells in non-severe SARS-CoV-2 infection. Study details: Sequencing used unsorted whole-blood bulk RNA, so chains lack pairing. Study outcomes and limitations: Sequences matched to VDJdb favored anti-spike CD8 responses, while private and CD4 specificities were missed.

Individual cDNA molecules received unique molecular identifiers. Each CDR3 protein gets one entry after TCRdb re-called the 5' RACE reads with MiXCR. The data hold tens of thousands of distinct CDR3 sequences, with about 11% observed a single time. About this clonotype: The antigen is undetermined.

Sequenced here: whole blood, sampled at baseline. This TCR came from an adult who was a healthcare worker with PCR-confirmed SARS-CoV-2 infection or an uninfected control (not recorded which).

CDR3 region: CASSQVSGDGELFF. DNA of the CDR3: TGCGCCAGCAGCCAAGTCAGCGGGGACGGGGAGCTGTTTTTT. The chain has TRBV4-1 and TRBJ2-2; 7 bases match TRBD2. With 1 base clipped from V and 7 bases from J, the junction kept 3 bases outside the gene matches. Per the germline V gene, CDR1 is MGHRA and CDR2 is YSYEKL. CDR3 length equals 14 residues.